This T cell receptor (beta chain) was documented in a study of sequential checkpoint blockade in melanoma. Looking at the study overall: First-line arms were nivolumab then ipilimumab, or the reverse, randomized 1:1. Both treatment sequences were followed by maintenance nivolumab.

Regarding treatment: randomized to nivolumab then ipilimumab (arm A) or the reverse (arm B). None of the patients previously received DNA-damaging chemotherapy. From thawed PBMCs, live CD3+CD8+ cells negative for CD19 and CD56 were sorted. Germline CDR1 reads MNHNY; CDR2 reads SVGAGI (reference sequence). The CDR3 length is 11 residues. V was pared by 5 bases and J by 11 bases, with 5 bases of the junction left unmatched. Data came from immunoSEQ multiplex PCR; TCRdb stores just in-frame clones and leaves some out. The table has 35,000 to 40,000 clones, nearly 90% seen once. Sample: CD8+ T cells sorted from blood (inferred from file names), taken from a patient given nivolumab and ipilimumab in sequence. The TCR sequence derives from a human donor with melanoma. This chain uses TRBV6-6 with TRBJ1-1, with 7 nucleotides matching TRBD1. This chain's CDR3 is CASSQQGLAFF. In DNA, the CDR3 is TGTGCCAGCAGTCAACAGGGGTTGGCTTTCTTT.